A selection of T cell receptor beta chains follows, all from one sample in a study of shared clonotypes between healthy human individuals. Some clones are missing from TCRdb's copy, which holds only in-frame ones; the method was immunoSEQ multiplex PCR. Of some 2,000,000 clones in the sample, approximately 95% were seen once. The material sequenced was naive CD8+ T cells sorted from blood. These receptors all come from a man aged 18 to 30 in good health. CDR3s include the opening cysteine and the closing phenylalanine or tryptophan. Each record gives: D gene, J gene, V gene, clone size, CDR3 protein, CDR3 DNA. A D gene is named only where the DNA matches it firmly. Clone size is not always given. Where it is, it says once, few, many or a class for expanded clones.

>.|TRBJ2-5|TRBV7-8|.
CASSGSLPPETQYF
TGTGCCAGCAGCGGAAGCCTCCCCCCGGAGACCCAGTACTTC
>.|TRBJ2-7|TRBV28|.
CASSSPAYEQYF
TGTGCCAGCAGTTCCCCCGCCTACGAGCAGTACTTC
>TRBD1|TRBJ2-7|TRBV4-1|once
CASSPKTGGSYEQYF
TGCGCCAGCAGCCCCAAGACAGGGGGCAGCTACGAGCAGTACTTC
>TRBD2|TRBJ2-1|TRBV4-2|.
CASSPRGLAGGGEQFF
TGTGCCAGCAGCCCCCGCGGGCTAGCGGGGGGAGGGGAGCAGTTCTTC
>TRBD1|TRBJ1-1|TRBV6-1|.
CASRLRGAGTEAFF
TGTGCCAGCAGGCTCAGGGGGGCTGGCACTGAAGCTTTCTTT
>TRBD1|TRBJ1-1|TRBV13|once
CASSLGDRTNTEAFF
TGTGCCAGCAGCTTGGGGGACAGGACGAACACTGAAGCTTTCTTT
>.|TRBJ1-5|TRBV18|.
CASAPSVGGNQPQHF
TGTGCCAGCGCACCGAGCGTTGGGGGCAATCAGCCCCAGCATTTT
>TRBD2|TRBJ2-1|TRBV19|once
CASSIAGGRIYEQFF
TGTGCCAGTAGTATAGCGGGCGGGAGAATATATGAGCAGTTCTTC
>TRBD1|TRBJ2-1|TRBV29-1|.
CSVEDPGQGVYNEQFF
TGCAGCGTTGAAGACCCGGGACAGGGGGTCTACAATGAGCAGTTCTTC
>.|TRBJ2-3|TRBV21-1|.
CARTGVRLTDTQYF
TGTGCCAGGACTGGGGTCCGTCTCACAGATACGCAGTATTTT
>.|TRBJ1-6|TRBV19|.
CASSIRDNSPLHF
TGTGCCAGTAGTATCCGGGATAATTCACCCCTCCACTTT
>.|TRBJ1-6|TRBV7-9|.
CASSLMGSPLHF
TGTGCCAGCAGCTTAATGGGTTCACCCCTCCACTTT
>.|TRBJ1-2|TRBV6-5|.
CASSYSNSLSYGYTF
TGTGCCAGCAGTTACTCGAACTCACTCTCCTATGGCTACACCTTC
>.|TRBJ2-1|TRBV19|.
CASSQTGNEQFF
TGTGCCAGTAGCCAAACAGGCAATGAGCAGTTCTTC
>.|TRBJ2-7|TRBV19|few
CASSTYGTDEQYF
TGTGCCAGTAGCACCTACGGGACCGACGAGCAGTACTTC
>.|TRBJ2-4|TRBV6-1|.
CASSEMVAVTLGGLAKNIQYF
TGTGCCAGCAGTGAAATGGTTGCGGTTACCCTTGGGGGTTTGGCCAAAAACATTCAGTACTTC
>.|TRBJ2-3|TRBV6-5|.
CASSPGGTDTQYF
TGTGCCAGCAGTCCCGGTGGCACAGATACGCAGTATTTT
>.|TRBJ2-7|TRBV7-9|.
CASSPGQLSSYEQYF
TGTGCCAGCAGCCCCGGACAGCTTAGCTCCTACGAGCAGTACTTC
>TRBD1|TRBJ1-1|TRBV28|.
CASRSGTGEVRTEAFF
TGTGCCAGCAGATCCGGGACAGGGGAGGTGAGAACTGAAGCTTTCTTT
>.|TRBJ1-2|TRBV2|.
CASSEVPYGYTF
TGTGCCAGCAGTGAGGTACCATATGGCTACACCTTC
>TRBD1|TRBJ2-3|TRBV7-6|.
CASSWGQGTDTQYF
TGTGCCAGCAGCTGGGGACAGGGCACAGATACGCAGTATTTT
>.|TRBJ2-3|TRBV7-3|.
CASSLLGTDTQYF
TGTGCCAGCAGCTTATTAGGGACAGATACGCAGTATTTT
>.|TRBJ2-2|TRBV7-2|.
CASSLDGNTGELFF
TGTGCCAGCAGCCTGGACGGAAACACCGGGGAGCTGTTTTTT
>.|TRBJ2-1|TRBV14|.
CASSHPGSSYNEQFF
TGTGCCAGCAGCCACCCAGGGAGCTCCTACAATGAGCAGTTCTTC
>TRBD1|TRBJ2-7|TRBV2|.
CASSERGTGAYEQYF
TGTGCCAGCAGTGAGAGGGGGACAGGGGCCTACGAGCAGTACTTC
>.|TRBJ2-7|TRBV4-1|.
CASSRGPKDLPYEQYF
TGCGCCAGCAGCCGAGGACCCAAGGACCTACCCTACGAGCAGTACTTC
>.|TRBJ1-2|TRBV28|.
CASSFGVGYTF
TGTGCCAGCAGTTTTGGGGTCGGCTACACCTTC
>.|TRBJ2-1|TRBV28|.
CASSSPMRWGNEQFF
TGTGCCAGCAGTTCCCCCATGCGGTGGGGGAATGAGCAGTTCTTC
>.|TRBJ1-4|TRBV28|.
CASSLRGVDEKLFF
TGTGCCAGCAGTTTAAGGGGGGTTGATGAAAAACTGTTTTTT
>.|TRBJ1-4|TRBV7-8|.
CASSSSGANEKLFF
TGTGCCAGCAGCTCTTCGGGGGCTAATGAAAAACTGTTTTTT
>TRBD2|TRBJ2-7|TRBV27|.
CASSITSGRLNEQYF
TGTGCCAGCAGCATAACTAGCGGGAGACTCAACGAGCAGTACTTC
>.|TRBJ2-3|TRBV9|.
CASSDARGPDTQYF
TGTGCCAGCAGCGATGCCAGAGGGCCGGATACGCAGTATTTT
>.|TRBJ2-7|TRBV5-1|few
CASSLTASYEQYF
TGCGCCAGCAGCTTGACAGCCTCCTACGAGCAGTACTTC
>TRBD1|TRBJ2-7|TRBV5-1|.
CASSLETGEYYEQYF
TGCGCCAGCAGCCTCGAGACAGGGGAATACTACGAGCAGTACTTC
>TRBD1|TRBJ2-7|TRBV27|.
CASTTFRDRHEQYF
TGTGCCAGCACTACTTTTAGGGACAGGCACGAGCAGTACTTC
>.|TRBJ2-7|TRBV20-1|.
CSAILEYEQYF
TGCAGTGCTATTCTAGAGTACGAGCAGTACTTC
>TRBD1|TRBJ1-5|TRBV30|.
CAWSGQGDQPQHF
TGTGCCTGGAGTGGACAGGGGGATCAGCCCCAGCATTTT
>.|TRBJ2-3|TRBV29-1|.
CSVGGTLDTDTQYF
TGCAGCGTAGGCGGGACCCTCGACACAGATACGCAGTATTTT
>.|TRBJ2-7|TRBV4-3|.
CASSQDPPSEQYF
TGCGCCAGCAGCCAAGATCCCCCTTCCGAGCAGTACTTC
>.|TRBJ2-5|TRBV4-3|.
CASSQDLGRSETQYF
TGCGCCAGCAGCCAAGATTTAGGGAGAAGTGAGACCCAGTACTTC
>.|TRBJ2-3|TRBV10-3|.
CAISDLHTDTQYF
TGTGCCATCAGTGACCTTCACACAGATACGCAGTATTTT
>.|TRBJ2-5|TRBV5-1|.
CASSPSVDTPGETLETQYF
TGCGCCAGCAGCCCAAGCGTGGACACTCCCGGGGAAACGCTGGAGACCCAGTACTTC
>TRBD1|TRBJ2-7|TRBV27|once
CASSLTLGDRDYEQYF
TGTGCCAGCAGTTTAACATTAGGGGACAGGGACTACGAGCAGTACTTC
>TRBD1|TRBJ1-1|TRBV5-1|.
CASSPGQGAATEAFF
TGCGCCAGCAGCCCCGGACAGGGGGCAGCCACTGAAGCTTTCTTT
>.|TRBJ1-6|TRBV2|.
CASSLNSPLHF
TGTGCCAGCAGTCTTAATTCACCCCTCCACTTT
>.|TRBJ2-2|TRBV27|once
CASSLGLVGLAELFF
TGTGCCAGCAGTTTAGGGCTAGTAGGGCTCGCGGAGCTGTTTTTT